This T cell receptor (beta chain) was retrieved from a study of T cell responses to AZD1222 COVID-19 vaccine. Whole-study findings and limits: White British ancestry dominated among donors, who included more females, and clonal diversity was possibly underestimated. Sampled repertoires all dated from after the peak T cell response. Close to half of all spike-specific TCRs reportedly target regions of the variants that are unmutated.

CDR3 length: 12 amino acids. Germline V gene sequence: CDR1 MDHEN, CDR2 SYDVKM. V trimming: 5 bases; J trimming: 7 bases; junction bases outside the gene matches: 4. This table comes from immunoSEQ multiplex PCR, and its TCRdb copy is limited to in-frame clones, with some not included. The profile covers around 100,000 clones, with roughly 87% appearing a single time and approximately 15% taken by the ten largest. About this clone: Its antigen is unknown.

This specimen was peripheral blood, taken on day 0 of AZD1222 vaccination. The TCR comes from an adult in good health. The rearrangement links TRBV28 to TRBJ1-2, with 7 bases that match TRBD1. CDR3 nucleotides: TGTGCCAGCAGTACAGGGGTGCGTGGCTACACCTTC. Its protein is CASSTGVRGYTF.